These T cell receptor beta chains were read from a single sample in a study of glioma-infiltrating T cells after dendritic cell vaccination. Sequencing was performed with immunoSEQ multiplex PCR; in TCRdb, only in-frame clones are kept and a portion is missing. Of under 70,000 clones listed, around 86% are singletons. Source: blood, taken before dendritic cell vaccination. The receptor source for this set is a human donor with glioblastoma. Each CDR3 is given with its conserved first and last residue. The order of the fields is V gene, J gene, D gene, CDR3 protein. The D gene is left open where the match is weak.

V gene: TRBV7-2; J gene: TRBJ2-5; D gene: TRBD2; CDR3 protein: CASSLSGLAEETQYF
V gene: TRBV28; J gene: TRBJ1-5; D gene: -; CDR3 protein: CASTISKGTSQPQHF
V gene: TRBV4-1; J gene: TRBJ2-1; D gene: TRBD2; CDR3 protein: CASSQPGLAYNEQFF
V gene: TRBV29-1; J gene: TRBJ2-5; D gene: -; CDR3 protein: CSAELDRETQYF
V gene: TRBV2; J gene: TRBJ2-3; D gene: -; CDR3 protein: CASSREGADTQYF
V gene: TRBV5-5; J gene: TRBJ1-6; D gene: -; CDR3 protein: CASSLRSGGNSPLHF
V gene: TRBV9; J gene: TRBJ1-2; D gene: TRBD1; CDR3 protein: CASSSTTGDGYTF
V gene: TRBV4-1; J gene: TRBJ1-6; D gene: -; CDR3 protein: CASSREDGGSPLHF
V gene: TRBV28; J gene: TRBJ2-7; D gene: TRBD1; CDR3 protein: CASSFVDRAGHEQYF
V gene: TRBV28; J gene: TRBJ1-3; D gene: -; CDR3 protein: CASSWRTTPGNTIYF